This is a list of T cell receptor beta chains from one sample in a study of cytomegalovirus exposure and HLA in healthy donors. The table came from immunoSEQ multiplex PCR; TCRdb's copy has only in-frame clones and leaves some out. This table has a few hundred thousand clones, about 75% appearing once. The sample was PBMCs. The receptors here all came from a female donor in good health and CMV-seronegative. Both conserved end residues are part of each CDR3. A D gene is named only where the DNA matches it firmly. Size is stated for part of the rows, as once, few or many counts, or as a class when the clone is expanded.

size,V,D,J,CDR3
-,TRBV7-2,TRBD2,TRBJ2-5,CASSHRSGRLQETQYF
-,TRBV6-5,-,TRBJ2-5,CASSFQGLQETQYF
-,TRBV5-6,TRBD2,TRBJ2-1,CASSDGTSGYNEQFF
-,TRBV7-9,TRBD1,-,CASSPGTGGRNEQYF
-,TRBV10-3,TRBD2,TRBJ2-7,CAISESLATSYEQYF
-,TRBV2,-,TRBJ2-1,CASSVPQGQNNEQFF
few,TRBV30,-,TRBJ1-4,CAWSVPKREKLFF
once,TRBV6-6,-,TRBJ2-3,CAATASIQDTQYF
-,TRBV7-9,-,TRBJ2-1,CSSKFASGVNEQFF
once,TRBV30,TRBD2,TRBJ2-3,CAWTGLAGFPDTQYF
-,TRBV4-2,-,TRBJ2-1,CASSQERVGNEQFF
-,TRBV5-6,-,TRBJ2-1,CASSSLRQLGGQFF
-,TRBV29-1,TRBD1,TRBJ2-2,CSVTKGQVVGELFF
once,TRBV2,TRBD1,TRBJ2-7,CASSERTGDYEQYF
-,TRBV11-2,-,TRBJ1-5,CASSLRTGNQPQHF
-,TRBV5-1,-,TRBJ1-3,CASSTDSGSGNTIYF
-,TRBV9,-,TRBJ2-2,CASSVSGSKNTGELFF
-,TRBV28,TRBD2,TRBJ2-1,CASIPPGRGRAHNEQFF
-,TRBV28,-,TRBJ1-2,CASRTGQTYYGYTF
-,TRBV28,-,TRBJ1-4,CASSPEPRREKLFF
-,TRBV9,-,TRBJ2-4,CASSAESVLDIQYF
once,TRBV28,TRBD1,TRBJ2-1,CASSRGQPGHYEQFF
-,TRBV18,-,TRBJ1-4,CASSPPKGALGEKLFF
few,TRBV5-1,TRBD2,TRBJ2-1,CASSNGLAEYNEQFF
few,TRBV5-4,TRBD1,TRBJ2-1,CASSIDRGMLNEQFF
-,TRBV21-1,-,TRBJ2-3,CASSSGVVLTDTQYF
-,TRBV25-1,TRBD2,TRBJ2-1,CARGHVAGTNYNEQFF
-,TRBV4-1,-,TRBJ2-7,CASSQDPRSDEQYF
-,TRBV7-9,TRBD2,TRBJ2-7,CASSLSSGASSYEQYF
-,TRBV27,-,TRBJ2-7,CASRLPGGSEQYF
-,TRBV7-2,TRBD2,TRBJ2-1,CASSLRLAEELGYNEQFF
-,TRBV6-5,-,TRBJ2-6,CASSYRGGGANVLTF
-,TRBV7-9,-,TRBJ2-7,CASSTRTGDYEQYF
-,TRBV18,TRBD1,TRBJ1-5,CASSPGQAHNQPQHF
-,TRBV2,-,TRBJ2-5,CASRDTTNQETQYF
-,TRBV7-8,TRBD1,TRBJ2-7,CASSKQGAIDEQYF
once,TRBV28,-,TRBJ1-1,CASSLLPGNTEAFF
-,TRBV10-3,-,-,CAISEGGYEQYF
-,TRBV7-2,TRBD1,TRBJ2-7,CASSPGQGDEQYF
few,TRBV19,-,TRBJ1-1,CASEKDRRNTEAFF
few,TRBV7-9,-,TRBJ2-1,CASSLAIQYNEQFF
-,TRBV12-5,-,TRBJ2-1,CASGFGDSNNEQFF
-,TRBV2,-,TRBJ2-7,CASTPGYEQYF
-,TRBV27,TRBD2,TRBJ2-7,CASSFTGLYPGLAGLYF